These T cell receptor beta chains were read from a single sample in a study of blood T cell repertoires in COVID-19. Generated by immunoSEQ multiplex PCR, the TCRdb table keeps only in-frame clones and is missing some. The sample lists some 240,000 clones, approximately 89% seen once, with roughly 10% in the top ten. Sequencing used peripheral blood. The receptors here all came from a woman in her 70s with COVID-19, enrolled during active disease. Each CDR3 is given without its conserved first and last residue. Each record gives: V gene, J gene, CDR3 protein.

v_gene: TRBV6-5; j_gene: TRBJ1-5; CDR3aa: ASSYGRSESNQPQH
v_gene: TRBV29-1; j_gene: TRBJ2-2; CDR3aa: SGGEEATGELF
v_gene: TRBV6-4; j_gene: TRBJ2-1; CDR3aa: ASSAAGEDYHNEQF
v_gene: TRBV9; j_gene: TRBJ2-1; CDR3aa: ASNRQGVSYNEQF
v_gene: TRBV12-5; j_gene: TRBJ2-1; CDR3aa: ASGLGAGGGDNEQF
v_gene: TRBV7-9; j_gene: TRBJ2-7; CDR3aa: ASSYQLAGVAYEQY
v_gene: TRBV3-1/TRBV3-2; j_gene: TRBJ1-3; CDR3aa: ASSQGAIGGGNTIY
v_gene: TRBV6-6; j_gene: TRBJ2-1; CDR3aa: ASLSGTRGNEQF
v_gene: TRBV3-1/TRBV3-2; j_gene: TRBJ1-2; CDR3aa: ASSQDRTVYGYT
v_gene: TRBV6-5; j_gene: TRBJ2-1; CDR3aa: AGHRLVFRYNEQF
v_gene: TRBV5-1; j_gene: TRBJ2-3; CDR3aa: ASSLAPGLAGGTQY
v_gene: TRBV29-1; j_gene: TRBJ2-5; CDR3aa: SVEWTSQETQY
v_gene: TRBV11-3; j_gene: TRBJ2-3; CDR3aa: ASSLEQDGADTQY
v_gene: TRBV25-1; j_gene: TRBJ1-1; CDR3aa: ASSEYGRGASEAF
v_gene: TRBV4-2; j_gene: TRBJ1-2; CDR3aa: ASSQDVDWGYT
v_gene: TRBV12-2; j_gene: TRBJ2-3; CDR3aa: ASRLSGTCTDTQY
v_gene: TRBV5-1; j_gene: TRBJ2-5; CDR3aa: ASSPGQGSFQETQY
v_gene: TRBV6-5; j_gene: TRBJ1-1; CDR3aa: ASRVTGVLAEAF
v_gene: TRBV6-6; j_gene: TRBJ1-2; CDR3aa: ASTHSNYGYT
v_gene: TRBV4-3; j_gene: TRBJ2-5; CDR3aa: ASSQDVSQETQY
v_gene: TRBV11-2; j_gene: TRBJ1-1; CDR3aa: ASSLTTQGGAEAF
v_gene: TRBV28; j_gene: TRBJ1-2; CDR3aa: AAWRGSNYGYT
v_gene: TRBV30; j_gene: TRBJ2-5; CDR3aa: AWKGVGETQY
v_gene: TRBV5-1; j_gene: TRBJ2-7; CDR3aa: ASSPRTSGHDEQY
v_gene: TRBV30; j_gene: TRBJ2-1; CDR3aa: AWKFFSGAYNEQF
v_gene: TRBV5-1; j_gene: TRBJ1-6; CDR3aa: ASSPGTGGNSPLH
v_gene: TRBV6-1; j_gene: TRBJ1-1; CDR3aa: ASSEIGQGLLRTEAF
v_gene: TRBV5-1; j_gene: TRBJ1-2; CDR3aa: ASSSGTGGLGYT
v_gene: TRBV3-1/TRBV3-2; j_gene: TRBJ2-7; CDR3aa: ASSQDIGYSGRLEQY
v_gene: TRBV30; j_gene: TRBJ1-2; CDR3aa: AWTQNREGYT
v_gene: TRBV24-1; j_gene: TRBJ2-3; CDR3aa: ATSEGLAGGPIITDTQY
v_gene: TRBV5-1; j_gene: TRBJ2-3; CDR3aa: ASSLARGLATDTQY
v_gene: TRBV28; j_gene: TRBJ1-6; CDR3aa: ATTDNSPLH